What follows is one T cell receptor beta chain and its context. Its antigen is still unknown. This CDR3 has 15 residues. Germline CDR1 is SNHLY and CDR2 is FYNNEI. With V trimmed by 7 bases and J by 7 bases, 9 bases remained unmatched. This sample was included in a study of T cells in Graves' hyperthyroidism and ophthalmopathy. Study results and limitations: Blood shared most expanded thyroid clonotypes above 0.001.

Researchers amplified the TCR beta CDR3 regions from RNA transcripts. The TCR CDR3 first-round RT-PCR relied on the HTBI primer set. TCRdb passed the multiplex PCR reads through MiXCR, listing each CDR3 protein once. This sample has approximately 430,000 distinct CDR3 sequences, with about 15% found just once. In making diagnoses, clinical symptoms, serum thyroxine and TRAb, thyroid ultrasound and orbital computed tomography were all used. Fresh peripheral blood, 10 ml, was the source of the PBMCs. This receptor was taken from a man aged 18 to 30 with Graves' ophthalmopathy. The chain uses TRBV2 and TRBJ1-6; 8 bases map to TRBD1. Sequencing was performed on blood. This CDR3 reads CASNRPTGVNSPLHF. The CDR3, as DNA: TGTGCCAGCAACCGCCCGACAGGGGTAAATTCACCCCTCCACTTT.